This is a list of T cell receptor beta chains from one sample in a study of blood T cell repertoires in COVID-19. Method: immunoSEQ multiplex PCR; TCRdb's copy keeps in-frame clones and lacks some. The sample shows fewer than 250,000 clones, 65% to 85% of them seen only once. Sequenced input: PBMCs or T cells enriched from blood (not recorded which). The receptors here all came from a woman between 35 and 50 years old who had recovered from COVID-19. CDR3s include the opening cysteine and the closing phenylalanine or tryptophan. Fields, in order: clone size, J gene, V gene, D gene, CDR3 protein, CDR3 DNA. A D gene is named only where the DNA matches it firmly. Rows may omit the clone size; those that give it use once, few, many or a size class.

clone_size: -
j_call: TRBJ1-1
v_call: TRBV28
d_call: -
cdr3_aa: CASAGLRAFF
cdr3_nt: TGTGCCAGCGCAGGGCTTCGAGCTTTCTTT

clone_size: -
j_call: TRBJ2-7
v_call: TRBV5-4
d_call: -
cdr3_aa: CASRDGSGEMYEQYF
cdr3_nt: TGTGCCAGCAGGGACGGGAGCGGAGAGATGTACGAGCAGTACTTC

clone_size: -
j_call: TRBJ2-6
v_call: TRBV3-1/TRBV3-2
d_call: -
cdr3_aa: CASSPKYPGSNVLTF
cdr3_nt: TGTGCCAGCAGCCCCAAGTACCCAGGGTCCAACGTCCTGACTTTC

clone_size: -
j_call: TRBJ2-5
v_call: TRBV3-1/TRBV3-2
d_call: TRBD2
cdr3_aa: CASSQDWARESLETQYF
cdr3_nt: TGTGCCAGCAGCCAAGATTGGGCGCGGGAGTCGCTAGAGACCCAGTACTTC

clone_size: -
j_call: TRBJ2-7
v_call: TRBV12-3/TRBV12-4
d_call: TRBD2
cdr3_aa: CASSYPGGYEQYF
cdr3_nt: TGTGCCAGCAGTTACCCGGGGGGCTACGAGCAGTACTTC

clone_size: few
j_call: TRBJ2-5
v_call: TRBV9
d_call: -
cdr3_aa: CASSLMGSSQETQYF
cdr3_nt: TGTGCCAGCAGCCTTATGGGTAGCAGCCAAGAGACCCAGTACTTC

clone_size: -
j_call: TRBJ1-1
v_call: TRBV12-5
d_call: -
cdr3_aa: CASGTTATEAFF
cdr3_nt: TGTGCTAGTGGCACGACAGCCACTGAAGCTTTCTTT

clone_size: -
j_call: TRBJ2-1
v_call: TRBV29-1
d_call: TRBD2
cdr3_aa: CSVDRLAGPYNEQFF
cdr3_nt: TGCAGCGTAGACCGACTAGCGGGGCCTTACAATGAGCAGTTCTTC

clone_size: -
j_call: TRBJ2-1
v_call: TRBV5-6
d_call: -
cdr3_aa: CASSPKKYQGNPQFF
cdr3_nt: TGTGCCAGCAGCCCAAAAAAATACCAGGGAAATCCCCAGTTCTTC

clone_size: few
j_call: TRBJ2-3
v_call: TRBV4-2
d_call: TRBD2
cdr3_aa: CASSQALLAADTQYF
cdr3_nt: TGTGCCAGCAGCCAAGCCCTTCTAGCGGCAGATACGCAGTATTTT

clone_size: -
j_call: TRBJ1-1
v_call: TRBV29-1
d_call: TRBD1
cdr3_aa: CSVGQGNTEAFF
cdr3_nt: TGCAGCGTTGGACAGGGTAACACTGAAGCTTTCTTT

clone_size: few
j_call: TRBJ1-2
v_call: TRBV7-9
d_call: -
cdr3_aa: CASSRGLDSLYGYTF
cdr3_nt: TGTGCCAGCAGCCGTGGATTGGACAGCCTCTATGGCTACACCTTC

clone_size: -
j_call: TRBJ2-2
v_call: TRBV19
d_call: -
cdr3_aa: CASRGENTGELFF
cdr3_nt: TGTGCCAGTAGGGGCGAGAACACCGGGGAGCTGTTTTTT

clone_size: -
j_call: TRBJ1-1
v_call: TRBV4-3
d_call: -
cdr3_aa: CASSQGSPAQDISNTEAFF
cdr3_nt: TGCGCCAGCAGCCAAGGATCTCCGGCGCAGGACATCTCGAACACTGAAGCTTTCTTT

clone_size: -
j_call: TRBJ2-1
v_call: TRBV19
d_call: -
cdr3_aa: CASSFGNYNEQFF
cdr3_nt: TGTGCCAGTAGTTTCGGGAACTACAATGAGCAGTTCTTC

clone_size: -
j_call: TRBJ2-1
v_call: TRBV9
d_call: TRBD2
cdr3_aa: CASSARPGLAEYNEQFF
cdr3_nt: TGTGCCAGCAGCGCGCGACCGGGACTAGCGGAATACAATGAGCAGTTCTTC

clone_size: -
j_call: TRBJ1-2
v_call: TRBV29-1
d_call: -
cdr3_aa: CSVEKEPAGYGYTF
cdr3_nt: TGCAGCGTTGAGAAGGAGCCCGCCGGCTATGGCTACACCTTC

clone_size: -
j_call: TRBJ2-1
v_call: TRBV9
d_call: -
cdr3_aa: CASSQYNEQFF
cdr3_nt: TGTGCCAGCAGCCAATACAATGAGCAGTTCTTC

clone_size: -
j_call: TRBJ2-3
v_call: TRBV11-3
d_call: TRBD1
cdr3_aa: CASSKGTGAHTDTQYF
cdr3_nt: TGTGCCAGCAGCAAAGGAACAGGGGCCCACACAGATACGCAGTATTTT

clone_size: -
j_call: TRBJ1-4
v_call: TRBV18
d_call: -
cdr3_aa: CASSREGREKLFF
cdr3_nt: TGTGCCAGCTCACGGGAGGGACGAGAAAAACTGTTTTTT

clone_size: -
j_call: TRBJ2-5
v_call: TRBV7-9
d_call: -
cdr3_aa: CASTRGETQYF
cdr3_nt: TGTGCCAGCACCCGCGGAGAGACCCAGTACTTC

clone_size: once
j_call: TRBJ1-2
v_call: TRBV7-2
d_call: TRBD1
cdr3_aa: CASSLGRQGYYGYTF
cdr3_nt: TGTGCCAGCAGCCTCGGACGACAGGGGTACTATGGCTACACCTTC

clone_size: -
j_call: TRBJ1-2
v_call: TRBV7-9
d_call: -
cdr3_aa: CASSFTPRQASYGYTF
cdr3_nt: TGTGCCAGCAGTTTTACCCCAAGACAGGCAAGCTATGGCTACACCTTC

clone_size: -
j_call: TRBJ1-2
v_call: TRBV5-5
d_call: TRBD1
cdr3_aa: CASSFMTGGFGGYGYTF
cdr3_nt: TGTGCCAGCAGCTTCATGACAGGGGGCTTTGGTGGCTATGGCTACACCTTC

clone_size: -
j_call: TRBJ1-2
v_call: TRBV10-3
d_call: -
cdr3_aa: CAISEAAGAGGYTF
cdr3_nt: TGTGCCATCAGTGAAGCCGCAGGGGCAGGCGGCTACACCTTC

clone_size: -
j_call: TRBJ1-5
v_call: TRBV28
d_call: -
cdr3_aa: CASRQVLDQPQHF
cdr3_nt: TGTGCCAGCAGACAGGTTTTAGATCAGCCCCAGCATTTT

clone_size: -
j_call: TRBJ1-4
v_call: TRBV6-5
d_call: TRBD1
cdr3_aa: CASSPGQGSEKLFF
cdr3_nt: TGTGCCAGCTCTCCGGGACAGGGGTCTGAAAAACTGTTTTTT

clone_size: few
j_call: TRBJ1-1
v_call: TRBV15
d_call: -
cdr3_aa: CATSRDGVNTEAFF
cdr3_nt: TGTGCCACCAGCAGAGATGGAGTGAACACTGAAGCTTTCTTT

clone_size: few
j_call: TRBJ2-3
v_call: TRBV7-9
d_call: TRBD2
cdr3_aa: CASSSGLAGDTQYF
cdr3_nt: TGTGCCAGCAGCTCCGGACTAGCAGGAGATACGCAGTATTTT

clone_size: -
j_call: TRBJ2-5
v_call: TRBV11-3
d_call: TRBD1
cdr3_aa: CASSLVRQGRETQYF
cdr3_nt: TGTGCCAGCAGCTTAGTCCGACAGGGGAGAGAGACCCAGTACTTC

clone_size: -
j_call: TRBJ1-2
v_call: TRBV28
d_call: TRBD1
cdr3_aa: CASSRQGQTYGYTF
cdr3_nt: TGTGCCAGCAGTCGACAGGGCCAAACGTATGGCTACACCTTC

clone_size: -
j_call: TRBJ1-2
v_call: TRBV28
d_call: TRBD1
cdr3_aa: CASSLDRGSDGYTF
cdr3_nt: TGTGCCAGCAGCCTGGACAGGGGAAGCGATGGCTACACCTTC

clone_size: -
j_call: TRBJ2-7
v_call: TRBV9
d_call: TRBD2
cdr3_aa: CASSPGLAGTYEQYF
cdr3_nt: TGTGCCAGCAGCCCGGGACTAGCGGGAACCTACGAGCAGTACTTC

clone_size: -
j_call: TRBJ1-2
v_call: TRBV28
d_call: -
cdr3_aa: CASSLGAGREGYTF
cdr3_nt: TGTGCCAGCAGTCTTGGCGCGGGGAGAGAAGGCTACACCTTC

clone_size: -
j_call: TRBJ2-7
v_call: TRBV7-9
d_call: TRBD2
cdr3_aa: CASSFRTSGRDEQYF
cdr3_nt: TGTGCCAGCAGCTTTAGGACTAGCGGGAGGGACGAGCAGTACTTC

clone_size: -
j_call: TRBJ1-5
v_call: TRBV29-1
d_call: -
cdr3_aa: CSVGGGLSNQPQHF
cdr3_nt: TGCAGCGTTGGGGGGGGTCTTAGCAATCAGCCCCAGCATTTT

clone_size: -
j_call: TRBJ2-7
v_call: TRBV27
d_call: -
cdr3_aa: CASSLTRTGAHEQYF
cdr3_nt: TGTGCCAGCAGTTTGACGAGGACTGGCGCGCACGAGCAGTACTTC

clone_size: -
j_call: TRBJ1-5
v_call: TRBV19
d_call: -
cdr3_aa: CASTLQDSLNQPQHF
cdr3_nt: TGTGCCAGTACCTTACAAGACAGCCTCAATCAGCCCCAGCATTTT

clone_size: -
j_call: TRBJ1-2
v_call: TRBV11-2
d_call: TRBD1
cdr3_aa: CASSIGTGLRGGYTF
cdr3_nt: TGTGCCAGCAGCATAGGGACAGGCCTCCGGGGGGGCTACACCTTC

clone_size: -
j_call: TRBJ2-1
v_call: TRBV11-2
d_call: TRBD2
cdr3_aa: CASSPVLADYYNEQFF
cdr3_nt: TGTGCCAGCAGTCCGGTCCTAGCGGACTACTACAATGAGCAGTTCTTC

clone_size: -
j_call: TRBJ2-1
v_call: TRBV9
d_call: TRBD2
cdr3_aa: CASSATLAQSSYNEQFF
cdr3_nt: TGTGCCAGCAGCGCCACACTAGCGCAGAGCTCCTACAATGAGCAGTTCTTC

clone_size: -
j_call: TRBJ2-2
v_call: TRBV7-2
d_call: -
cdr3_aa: CASRLRLNTGELFF
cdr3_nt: TGTGCCAGCAGGCTAAGACTCAACACCGGGGAGCTGTTTTTT

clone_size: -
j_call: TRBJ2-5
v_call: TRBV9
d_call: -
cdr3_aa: CASSYTTGTGETQYF
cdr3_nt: TGTGCCAGCAGCTATACTACAGGGACCGGGGAGACCCAGTACTTC

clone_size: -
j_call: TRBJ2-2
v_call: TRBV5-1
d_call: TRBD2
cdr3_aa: CASSPAGGVLAGELFF
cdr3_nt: TGCGCCAGCAGCCCGGCGGGGGGGGTCTTGGCCGGGGAGCTGTTTTTT

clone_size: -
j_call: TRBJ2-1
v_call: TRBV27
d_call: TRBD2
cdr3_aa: CASSLRSLAGENNEQFF
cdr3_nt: TGTGCCAGCAGTTTAAGGTCACTAGCGGGAGAAAACAATGAGCAGTTCTTC

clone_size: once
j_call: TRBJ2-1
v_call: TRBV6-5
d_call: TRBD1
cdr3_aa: CASSPRSGTDNEQFF
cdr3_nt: TGTGCCAGCAGTCCAAGGTCCGGGACAGACAATGAGCAGTTCTTC

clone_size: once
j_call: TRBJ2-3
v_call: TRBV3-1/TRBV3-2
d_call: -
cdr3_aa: CASSARDLSTDTQYF
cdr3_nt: TGTGCCAGCAGCGCCCGGGACTTAAGCACAGATACGCAGTATTTT